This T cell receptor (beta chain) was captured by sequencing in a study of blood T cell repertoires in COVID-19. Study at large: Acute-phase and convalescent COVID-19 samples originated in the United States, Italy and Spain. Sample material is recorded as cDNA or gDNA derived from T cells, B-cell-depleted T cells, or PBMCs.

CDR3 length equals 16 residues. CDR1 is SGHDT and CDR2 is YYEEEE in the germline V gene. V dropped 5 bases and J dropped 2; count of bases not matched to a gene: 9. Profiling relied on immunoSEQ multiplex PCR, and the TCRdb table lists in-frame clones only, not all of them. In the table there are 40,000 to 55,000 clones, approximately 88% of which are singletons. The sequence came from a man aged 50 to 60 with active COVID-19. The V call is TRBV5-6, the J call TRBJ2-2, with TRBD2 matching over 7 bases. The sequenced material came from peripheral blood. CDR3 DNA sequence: TGTGCCAGCAGTCCCAGGGAGGGTTCAAACACCGGGGAGCTGTTTTTT. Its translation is CASSPREGSNTGELFF.